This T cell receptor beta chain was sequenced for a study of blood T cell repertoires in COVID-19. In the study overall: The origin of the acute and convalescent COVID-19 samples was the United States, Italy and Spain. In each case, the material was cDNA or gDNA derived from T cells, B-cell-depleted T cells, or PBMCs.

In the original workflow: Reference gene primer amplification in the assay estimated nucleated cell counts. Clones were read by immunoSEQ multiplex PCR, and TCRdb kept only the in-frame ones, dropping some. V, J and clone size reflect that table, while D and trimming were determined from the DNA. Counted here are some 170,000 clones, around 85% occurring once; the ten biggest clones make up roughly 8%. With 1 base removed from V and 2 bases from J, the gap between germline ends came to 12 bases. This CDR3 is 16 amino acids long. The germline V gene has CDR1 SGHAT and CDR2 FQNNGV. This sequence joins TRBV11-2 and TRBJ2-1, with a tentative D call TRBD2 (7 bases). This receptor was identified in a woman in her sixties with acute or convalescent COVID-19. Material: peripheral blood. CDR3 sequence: CASSLVGGAAYNEQFF. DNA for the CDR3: TGTGCCAGCAGCTTAGTTGGGGGGGCGGCCTACAATGAGCAGTTCTTC.